What follows are 23 T cell receptor beta chains derived from one specimen sequenced in a study of blood T cell repertoires in COVID-19. Sequencing was performed with immunoSEQ multiplex PCR; in TCRdb, only in-frame clones are kept and a portion is missing. There are approximately 94,000 clones in the sample; about 86% occur only once, and 7.5% to 10% lies in the top ten. Sequencing input: peripheral blood. The receptor set was obtained from a woman in her sixties or seventies with acute or convalescent COVID-19.

V gene TRBV7-2 combines with J gene TRBJ2-7; 11 bases fit TRBD2. V lost 5 bases, J lost 0 bases, and 3 bases stayed unmatched. This CDR3 is built from 15 residues. In germline, CDR1 is SGHTA, CDR2 FQGNSA. CDR3 nucleotide sequence: TGTGCCAGCAGCAAAACTAGCGGGAGCTCCTACGAGCAGTACTTC. Translated, it gives CASSKTSGSSYEQYF.

V is TRBV6-4 and J is TRBJ2-6; the D gene is possibly TRBD1 (6 bases). The CDR3 totals 19 residues. Trimming took 2 bases from V and 2 from J, leaving 19 bases between them. Germline CDR1 MRHNA, CDR2 SNTAGT. As DNA, the CDR3 is TGTGCCAGCAGTGACCACTACAGGGTCGGGACGACTGGGGCCAACGTCCTGACTTTC. It specifies CASSDHYRVGTTGANVLTF.

This sequence joins TRBV19 and TRBJ1-6; D unclear. Germline loops: CDR1 LNHDA, CDR2 SQIVND (reference sequence). V lost 7 bases, J lost 3 bases, and 16 bases lay in between. CDR3 size: 16 residues. The CDR3 here is CASKLGGKGYNSPLHF. The DNA of the CDR3 is TGTGCCAGTAAACTAGGAGGGAAAGGCTATAATTCACCCCTCCACTTT.

The chain is built from TRBV5-1 and TRBJ2-2, with no clear D. CDR1 and CDR2 from the germline V gene are SGHRS and YFSETQ. The CDR3 totals 15 residues. Trimming shortened V by 4 bases and J by 0 bases, and 10 bases separated the two germline ends. Written as DNA, the CDR3 is TGCGCCAGCAGCGTACCAGAGGCGAACACCGGGGAGCTGTTTTTT. This encodes CASSVPEANTGELFF.

This chain uses TRBV5-1 with TRBJ2-7; D possibly corresponds to TRBD1 (5 bases). This CDR3 is 14 amino acids long. Germline V CDR1 and CDR2: SGHRS, YFSETQ. Between the trimmed V and J ends, which lost 0 bases and 5 bases, there was a span of 12 bases. Written as DNA, the CDR3 is TGCGCCAGCAGCTTGGGGGGCGCAATCAACGAGCAGTACTTC. The encoded protein is CASSLGGAINEQYF.

The chain couples TRBV20-1 to TRBJ2-3; D remains unclear. This CDR3 spans 11 amino acids. Germline CDR1 reads DFQATT; CDR2 reads SNEGSKA (reference sequence). Deletions cut 2 bases from V and 5 bases from J, with 5 bases between. CDR3 amino acids: CSARKLDTQYF. As DNA, the CDR3 is TGCAGTGCTAGAAAACTAGATACGCAGTATTTT.

The table lists this clone with a count of one. The chain carries TRBV11-2 and TRBJ2-2; 9 bases match TRBD2. The CDR3 runs to 18 residues. Germline CDR1 reads SGHAT; CDR2 reads FQNNGV. Trimming cost V 1 base and J 0 bases; bases outside gene matches: 6. CDR3 loop: CASSLGVAGATNTGELFF. DNA for the CDR3: TGTGCCAGCAGCTTAGGCGTAGCGGGGGCTACGAACACCGGGGAGCTGTTTTTT. The full variable domain, in which reference TRBV11-2 and TRBJ2-2 provide the parts outside the CDR3, is EAGVAQSPRYKIIEKRQSVAFWCNPISGHATLYWYQQILGQGPKLLIQFQNNGVVDDSQLPKDRFSAERLKGVDSTLKIQPAKLEDSAVYLCASSLGVAGATNTGELFFGEGSRLTVL.

The genes are TRBV30 and TRBJ1-1, with D maybe TRBD1 (5 bases). Germline CDR1 reads GTSNPN; CDR2 reads SVGIG (reference sequence). CDR3 length: 15 residues. The V gene lost 2 bases and the J gene lost 0 bases, with 13 bases spanning the gap. The CDR3 nucleotides are TGTGCCTGGAGTTCGCGGGGGGTGGTGAACACTGAAGCTTTCTTT. As protein: CAWSSRGVVNTEAFF. Combining the CDR3 with reference TRBV30 and TRBJ1-1 gives the whole variable domain SQTIHQWPATLVQPVGSPLSLECTVEGTSNPNLYWYRQAAGRGLQLLFYSVGIGQISSEVPQNLSASRPQDRQFILSSKKLLLSDSGFYLCAWSSRGVVNTEAFFGQGTRLTVV.

The genes are TRBV7-6 and TRBJ2-1, with 10 bases lining up with TRBD1. Germline CDR1 SGHVS, CDR2 FNYEAQ. V was pared by 8 bases and J by 5 bases, with 6 bases of the junction left unmatched. CDR3 length: 14 amino acids. The DNA of the CDR3 is TGTGCCAGCGTCTCCGGACAGGGGGACAATGAGCAGTTCTTC. Residues: CASVSGQGDNEQFF.

This clone was seen once. The genes are TRBV10-3 and TRBJ2-7; tentatively, D is TRBD2 (5 bases). CDR1 and CDR2 from the germline V gene are ENHRY and SYGVKD. The CDR3 totals 14 residues. Between the trimmed V and J ends, which lost 8 bases and 1 base, there was a span of 15 bases. The CDR3, as DNA: TGTGCCATCGGAATTAGGGAGAGGTCCTACGAGCAGTACTTC. Translated, it gives CAIGIRERSYEQYF.

The chain uses TRBV2 and TRBJ2-3; 8 nucleotides line up with TRBD2. Trimming removed 6 bases from V and 2 bases from J; junction bases left unmatched: 7. Germline CDR1 SNHLY, CDR2 FYNNEI. The CDR3 is made up of 15 amino acids. The CDR3 bases are TGTGCCAGCAGGGGAACTAGCGGAATCACAGATACGCAGTATTTT. Amino acids: CASRGTSGITDTQYF. The whole variable domain, filled in from reference TRBV2 and TRBJ2-3, reads EPEVTQTPSHQVTQMGQEVILRCVPISNHLYFYWYRQILGQKVEFLVSFYNNEISEKSEIFDDQFSVERPDGSNFTLKIRSTKLEDSAMYFCASRGTSGITDTQYFGPGTRLTVL.

This sequence joins TRBV5-1 and TRBJ2-3, with 10 bases lining up with TRBD1. Germline V gives CDR1 SGHRS, CDR2 YFSETQ. This CDR3 is built from 16 residues. With V trimmed by 0 bases and J by 6 bases, 7 bases remained unmatched. CDR3 region: CASSLGTGGGRDTQYF. The CDR3 coding sequence is TGCGCCAGCAGCTTGGGGACAGGGGGTGGACGGGATACGCAGTATTTT.

The chain has TRBV28 and TRBJ1-5, with TRBD1 matching 7 bases. Germline CDR1 and CDR2: MDHEN and SYDVKM. V shed 6 bases and J 6 bases; nucleotides not matched to a gene: 14. CDR3 length: 16 amino acids. The CDR3 spells CASRSLTTGVGQPQHF. CDR3 DNA sequence: TGTGCCAGCAGGTCTTTAACTACAGGGGTAGGTCAGCCCCAGCATTTT.

The chain recombines TRBV15 with TRBJ2-7; D call uncertain. There are 14 residues in the CDR3. Germline values: CDR1 LNHNV, CDR2 YYDKDF (reference sequence). Trimming left V 1 base short and J 4 bases short, with 11 bases between. Here the CDR3 DNA reads TGTGCCACCAGCAGAGTGGGTTCGGGTTACGAGCAGTACTTC. Translation gives CATSRVGSGYEQYF.

DNA of the CDR3: TGTGCCAGCAGTTTATTGCGGGGGGCCCTCACAGATACGCAGTATTTT. As protein: CASSLLRGALTDTQYF. The chain links TRBV27 to TRBJ2-3, with 8 nucleotides matching TRBD2. The CDR3 spans 16 residues. The junction had 5 bases not matched to a gene; V was cut back by 1 base and J by 2 bases. The V gene's germline CDR1 is MNHEY and CDR2 SMNVEV (reference sequence).

This sequence joins TRBV19 and TRBJ1-6, with a possible D match to TRBD1 (6 bases). V lost 6 bases, J lost 2 bases, and 11 bases lay in between. This CDR3 is 15 amino acids long. CDR1 and CDR2 from the germline V gene are LNHDA and SQIVND (reference sequence). CDR3 in DNA: TGTGCCAGTAGAAGGACAGACACCTATAATTCACCCCTCCACTTT. Its translation is CASRRTDTYNSPLHF.

The V and J genes are TRBV6-5 and TRBJ1-2, with 7 bases fitting TRBD1. The junction had 6 bases not matched to a gene; V was cut back by 6 bases and J by 2 bases. Germline CDR1 reads MNHEY; CDR2 reads SVGAGI. This CDR3 has 14 residues. CDR3 DNA sequence: TGTGCCAGCAGACGAACAGGGGAGAACTATGGCTACACCTTC. It translates to CASRRTGENYGYTF.

J is TRBJ2-3 and V is TRBV20-1; the match to TRBD1 covers 10 bases. With V trimmed by 3 bases and J by 1 base, 1 base remained unmatched. Germline loops: CDR1 DFQATT, CDR2 SNEGSKA (reference sequence). The CDR3 length is 14 residues. In DNA form, the CDR3 reads TGCAGTGCTAGTGGGACAGGGGGCACAGATACGCAGTATTTT. The encoded protein is CSASGTGGTDTQYF.

The gene calls are TRBV4-1 and TRBJ2-5; a possible D gene is TRBD2 (6 bases). Trimming removed 8 bases from V and 2 bases from J, with 18 bases in between. Germline V gene lookup returns CDR1 MGHRA and CDR2 YSYEKL. The CDR3 runs 15 residues. CDR3 in amino acids: CASSKGAGTQETQYF. CDR3 in DNA: TGCGCCAGCTCTAAGGGAGCGGGTACGCAAGAGACCCAGTACTTC.

The chain employs TRBV3-1 (or the pseudogene TRBV3-2) and TRBJ2-2; D possibly corresponds to TRBD1 (5 bases). Germline V CDR1 and CDR2: LGHDT, YNNKEL (reference sequence). The CDR3 covers 13 residues. Trimming removed 4 bases at V and 5 bases at J, with 8 bases between. The CDR3 bases are TGTGCCAGCAGCCCAAGGGGTACCGGGGAGCTGTTTTTT. Translating it yields CASSPRGTGELFF.

The chain is built from TRBV3-1 (or the pseudogene TRBV3-2) and TRBJ2-3; D unclear. CDR1 is LGHDT and CDR2 is YNNKEL in the germline V gene (reference sequence). The V and J ends lost 0 bases and 6 bases respectively, with 4 bases between them. The CDR3 extends over 12 amino acids. Written as DNA, the CDR3 is TGTGCCAGCAGCCAAGATCCTGATACGCAGTATTTT. Translated, it gives CASSQDPDTQYF.

The chain joins TRBV14 to TRBJ2-1; TRBD1 agrees at 7 bases. The CDR3 runs to 15 residues. Trimming took 3 bases from V and 1 from J; bases not matched to a gene: 3. Germline-derived CDR1 and CDR2 are SGHDN and FVKESK. CDR3 region: CASSHRQGSYNEQFF. The CDR3 DNA is TGTGCCAGCAGCCACCGACAGGGTTCCTACAATGAGCAGTTCTTC.

This chain connects TRBV7-2 to TRBJ2-7, with no clear D. Trimming took 1 base from V and 3 from J, leaving 4 bases between them. There are 12 residues in the CDR3. Germline V gives CDR1 SGHTA, CDR2 FQGNSA. CDR3 DNA: TGTGCCAGCAGCTTAGGAGTCTACGAGCAGTACTTC. It specifies CASSLGVYEQYF.